These 9 T cell receptor beta chains were all obtained from the same sample, sequenced in a study of blood T cell repertoires in COVID-19. Only in-frame clones appear in the TCRdb table, and some are missing; sequencing was by immunoSEQ multiplex PCR. The repertoire holds fewer than 350,000 clones, 85% seen once, with less than 4.5% in the top ten. Input material: peripheral blood. The origin of the receptors is a woman aged 45-60 years with active or convalescent COVID-19.

The rearrangement links TRBV6-5 to TRBJ1-1; D is uncertain. Per the germline V gene, CDR1 is MNHEY and CDR2 is SVGAGI. Trimming removed 6 bases at V and 6 bases at J, with 8 bases between. This CDR3 is built from 11 residues. The CDR3 protein is CASSQSAEAFF. The DNA for the CDR3 is TGTGCCAGCAGCCAAAGCGCTGAAGCTTTCTTT.

This chain links TRBV9 with TRBJ2-1, with TRBD2 matching 7 bases. The CDR3 consists of 15 residues. Unmatched junction bases numbered 12, after V lost 7 bases and J lost 5 bases. The germline V gene encodes CDR1 SGDLS and CDR2 YYNGEE. The chain's CDR3 is CASAPGGGSDNEQFF. The DNA of the CDR3 is TGTGCCAGCGCCCCTGGAGGCGGGAGCGACAATGAGCAGTTCTTC. Looking up the rest from reference TRBV9 and TRBJ2-1 gives the full variable domain: DSGVTQTPKHLITATGQRVTLRCSPRSGDLSVYWYQQSLDQGLQFLIQYYNGEERAKGNILERFSAQQFPDLHSELNLSSLELGDSALYFCASAPGGGSDNEQFFGPGTRLTVL.

V usage is TRBV6-5 and J usage is TRBJ2-1; 12 nucleotides line up with TRBD2. Germline V CDR1 and CDR2: MNHEY, SVGAGI. The CDR3 sequence is 16 residues long. V gave up 2 bases and J gave up 5 bases; unmatched junction bases: 4. In nucleotides, the CDR3 is TGTGCCAGCAGTTACCAAGGACTAGCGGGAAACAATGAGCAGTTCTTC. Translated, it gives CASSYQGLAGNNEQFF.

The chain combines TRBV7-9 with TRBJ1-1; D is perhaps TRBD1 (5 bases). The germline V gene encodes CDR1 SEHNR and CDR2 FQNEAQ (reference sequence). Trimming shortened V by 4 bases and J by 0 bases, and 12 bases separated the two germline ends. This CDR3 has 15 residues. The CDR3 DNA follows: TGTGCCAGCAGCTCGCCCCTGACAGTGAACACTGAAGCTTTCTTT. It yields the protein CASSSPLTVNTEAFF.

V is TRBV28 and J is TRBJ2-7; possible D gene TRBD1, 5 bases. The CDR3 runs 13 residues. CDR1 MDHEN and CDR2 SYDVKM come from the germline V gene. V was shortened by 7 bases and J by 3 bases, with 13 bases between the two germline ends. The CDR3 loop reads CASTNPQGYEQYF. Written as DNA, the CDR3 is TGTGCCAGCACTAACCCGCAGGGCTACGAGCAGTACTTC.

This chain links TRBV28 with TRBJ1-4; D perhaps matches TRBD1 (6 bases). The CDR3 length is 15 residues. In germline, CDR1 is MDHEN, CDR2 SYDVKM. V lost 6 bases and J lost 5, with 16 bases in between. CDR3 coding DNA: TGTGCCAGCAGCTCCGCGGGTCAGGGGAATGAAAAACTGTTTTTT. Encoded protein: CASSSAGQGNEKLFF. Full variable domain (rest looked up from reference TRBV28 and TRBJ1-4): DVKVTQSSRYLVKRTGEKVFLECVQDMDHENMFWYRQDPGLGLRLIYFSYDVKMKEKGDIPEGYSVSREKKERFSLILESASTNQTSMYLCASSSAGQGNEKLFFGSGTQLSVL.

This clone was seen just once. V and J are TRBV9 and TRBJ1-1, with 9 bases matching TRBD1. The V and J ends lost 4 bases and 1 base, in that order; junction bases with no gene match: 11. The CDR3 runs to 17 residues. Germline V gene lookup returns CDR1 SGDLS and CDR2 YYNGEE. The CDR3 nucleotides are TGTGCCAGCAGCCTGTACCCCCGGGGACAGGGGAACACTGAAGCTTTCTTT. This encodes CASSLYPRGQGNTEAFF. Based on the CDR3 plus reference TRBV9 and TRBJ1-1, the full variable domain is DSGVTQTPKHLITATGQRVTLRCSPRSGDLSVYWYQQSLDQGLQFLIQYYNGEERAKGNILERFSAQQFPDLHSELNLSSLELGDSALYFCASSLYPRGQGNTEAFFGQGTRLTVV.

The J gene is TRBJ2-3, the V gene TRBV29-1, with no clear D. The V gene lost 5 bases and the J gene lost 0 bases, with 3 bases spanning the gap. The CDR3 has 11 residues. From germline, CDR1 is SQVTM and CDR2 ANQGSEA. Written as DNA, the CDR3 is TGCAGCGTTACTAGCACAGATACGCAGTATTTT. It codes for CSVTSTDTQYF.

V is TRBV2 and J is TRBJ2-3; possibly TRBD2 for D (5 bases). Germline V gene sequence: CDR1 SNHLY, CDR2 FYNNEI. Trimming stripped 4 bases from V and 5 bases from J, with 13 bases between. This CDR3 spans 14 amino acids. The CDR3 spells CASSARLGRDTQYF. The CDR3 DNA reads TGTGCCAGCAGTGCCCGCCTGGGGAGAGATACGCAGTATTTT.